This T cell receptor (beta chain) appears in the sequencing data of a study of human T cells and chemical hapten exposure. It was from unfractionated whole blood that total RNA was extracted. Looked up from germline, CDR1 is MNHEY and CDR2 is SVGEGT. The trim removed 5 bases at V and 9 bases at J, leaving 11 bases unmatched. The CDR3 covers 16 residues. In TCRdb, the 5' RACE reads were re-called with MiXCR into one record per CDR3 protein. The repertoire consists of about 140,000 distinct CDR3 sequences, with roughly 4% occurring once and the leading ten covering 1.3% to 1.5%. The receptor comes from a female donor in good health. The chain has TRBV6-2 or TRBV6-3 and TRBJ2-1; TRBD1 matches at 12 bases. The CDR3 protein is CASSPQWGTGGSEQFF. DNA for the CDR3: TGTGCCAGCAGTCCACAGTGGGGGACAGGGGGCAGTGAGCAGTTCTTC.